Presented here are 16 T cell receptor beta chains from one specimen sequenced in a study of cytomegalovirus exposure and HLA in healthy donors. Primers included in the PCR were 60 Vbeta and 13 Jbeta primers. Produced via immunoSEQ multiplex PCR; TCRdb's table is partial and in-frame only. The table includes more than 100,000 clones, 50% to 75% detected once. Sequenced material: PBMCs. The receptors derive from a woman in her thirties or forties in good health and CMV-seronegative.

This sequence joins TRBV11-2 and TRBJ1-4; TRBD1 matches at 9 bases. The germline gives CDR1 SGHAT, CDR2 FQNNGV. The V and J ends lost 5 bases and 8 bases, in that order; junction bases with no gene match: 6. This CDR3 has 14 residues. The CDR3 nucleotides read TGTGCCAGCAGCCTCGGGACAGGGTGGGAAAAACTGTTTTTT. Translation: CASSLGTGWEKLFF.

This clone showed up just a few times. CDR3 in amino acids: CAIMGGQGPGTEAFF. For the CDR3, the DNA is TGTGCCATCATGGGGGGACAGGGGCCTGGGACTGAAGCTTTCTTT. The chain has TRBV10-3 and TRBJ1-1, with 10 nucleotides matching TRBD1. The CDR3 runs 15 residues. V shed 7 bases, J shed 5 bases, and the junction held 10 bases outside the gene matches. CDR1 is ENHRY and CDR2 is SYGVKD in the germline V gene.

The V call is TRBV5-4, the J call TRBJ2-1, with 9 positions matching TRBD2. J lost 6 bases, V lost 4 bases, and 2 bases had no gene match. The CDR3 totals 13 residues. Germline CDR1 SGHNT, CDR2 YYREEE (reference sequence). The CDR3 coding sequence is TGTGCCAGCAGCACGGGACTAGCCAATGAGCAGTTCTTC. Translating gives CASSTGLANEQFF. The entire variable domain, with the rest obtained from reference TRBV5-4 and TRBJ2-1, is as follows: ETGVTQSPTHLIKTRGQQVTLRCSSQSGHNTVSWYQQALGQGPQFIFQYYREEENGRGNFPPRFSGLQFPNYSSELNVNALELDDSALYLCASSTGLANEQFFGPGTRLTVL.

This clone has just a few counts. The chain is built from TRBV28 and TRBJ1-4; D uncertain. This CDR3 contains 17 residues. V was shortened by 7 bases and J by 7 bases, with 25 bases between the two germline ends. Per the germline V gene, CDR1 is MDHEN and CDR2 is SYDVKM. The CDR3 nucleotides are TGTGCCAGCACCACCTCAGGCTTAGGTCCCTTCGCTGAAAAACTGTTTTTT. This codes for CASTTSGLGPFAEKLFF.

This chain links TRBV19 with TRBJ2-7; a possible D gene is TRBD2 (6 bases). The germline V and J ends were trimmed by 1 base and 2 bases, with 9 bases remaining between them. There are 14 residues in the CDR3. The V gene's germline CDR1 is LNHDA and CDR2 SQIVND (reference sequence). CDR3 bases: TGTGCCAGTAGTATAGGGCGGGGCCCCTACGAGCAGTACTTC. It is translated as CASSIGRGPYEQYF.

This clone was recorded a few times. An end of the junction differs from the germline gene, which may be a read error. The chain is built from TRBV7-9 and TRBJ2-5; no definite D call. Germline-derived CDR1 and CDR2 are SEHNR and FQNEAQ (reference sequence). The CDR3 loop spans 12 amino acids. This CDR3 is CSSSSLEETQYF. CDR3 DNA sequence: TGTTCCAGCAGCTCTCTTGAAGAGACCCAGTACTTC.

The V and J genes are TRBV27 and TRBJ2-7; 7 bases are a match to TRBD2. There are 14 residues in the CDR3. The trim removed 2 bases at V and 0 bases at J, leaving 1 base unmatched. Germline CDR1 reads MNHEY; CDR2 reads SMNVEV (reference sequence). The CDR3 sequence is CASSLSGASYEQYF. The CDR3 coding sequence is TGTGCCAGCAGTTTAAGCGGGGCCTCCTACGAGCAGTACTTC.

The CDR3 loop reads CASSVRSGANTGELFF. In DNA, the CDR3 is TGTGCCAGCAGCGTAAGAAGCGGGGCGAACACCGGGGAGCTGTTTTTT. The rearrangement links TRBV9 to TRBJ2-2; the match to TRBD2 covers 7 bases. This CDR3 is built from 16 residues. CDR1 is SGDLS and CDR2 is YYNGEE in the germline V gene. Unmatched junction bases numbered 3, after V lost 1 base and J lost 0 bases. The whole variable domain, remainder taken from reference TRBV9 and TRBJ2-2, is DSGVTQTPKHLITATGQRVTLRCSPRSGDLSVYWYQQSLDQGLQFLIQYYNGEERAKGNILERFSAQQFPDLHSELNLSSLELGDSALYFCASSVRSGANTGELFFGEGSRLTVL.

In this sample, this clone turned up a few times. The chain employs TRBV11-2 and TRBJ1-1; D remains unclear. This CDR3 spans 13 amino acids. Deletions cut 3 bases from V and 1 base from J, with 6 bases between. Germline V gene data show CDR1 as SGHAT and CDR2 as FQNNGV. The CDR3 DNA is TGTGCCAGCAGCTTGCCGGGGAACACTGAAGCTTTCTTT. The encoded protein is CASSLPGNTEAFF.

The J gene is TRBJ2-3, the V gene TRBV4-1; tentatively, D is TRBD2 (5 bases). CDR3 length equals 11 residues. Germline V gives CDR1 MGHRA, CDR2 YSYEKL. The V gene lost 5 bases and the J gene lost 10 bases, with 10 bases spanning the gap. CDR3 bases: TGCGCCAGCAGCGCACTAGGTCCGCAGTATTTT. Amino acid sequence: CASSALGPQYF.

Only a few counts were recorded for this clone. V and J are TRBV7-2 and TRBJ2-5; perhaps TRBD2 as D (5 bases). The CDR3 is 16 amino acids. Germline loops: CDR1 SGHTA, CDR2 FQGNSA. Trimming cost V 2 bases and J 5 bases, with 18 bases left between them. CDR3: CASSLLPRRVSETQYF. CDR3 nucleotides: TGTGCCAGCAGCTTACTACCTCGGCGGGTGTCCGAGACCCAGTACTTC.

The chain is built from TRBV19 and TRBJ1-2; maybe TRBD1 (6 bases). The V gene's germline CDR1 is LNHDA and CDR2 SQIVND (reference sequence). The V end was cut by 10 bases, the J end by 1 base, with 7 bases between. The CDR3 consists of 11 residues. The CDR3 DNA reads TGTGCCACACAGGGTAACTATGGCTACACCTTC. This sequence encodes CATQGNYGYTF.

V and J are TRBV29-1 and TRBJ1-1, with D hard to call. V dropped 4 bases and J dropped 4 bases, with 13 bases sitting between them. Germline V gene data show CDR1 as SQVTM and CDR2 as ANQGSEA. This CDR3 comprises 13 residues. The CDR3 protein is CSVAGRLSTEAFF. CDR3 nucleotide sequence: TGCAGCGTTGCGGGGAGGCTGAGCACTGAAGCTTTCTTT.

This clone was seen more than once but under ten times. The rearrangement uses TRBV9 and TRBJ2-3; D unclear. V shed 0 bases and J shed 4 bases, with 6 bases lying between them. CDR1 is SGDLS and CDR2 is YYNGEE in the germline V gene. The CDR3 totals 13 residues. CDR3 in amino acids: CASSVDISDTQYF. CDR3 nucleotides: TGTGCCAGCAGCGTAGACATCTCAGATACGCAGTATTTT.

DNA of the CDR3: TGTGCCAGCAGCCAGGACAGGGGACCGAGAGTAGAAAAACTGTTTTTT. Its protein is CASSQDRGPRVEKLFF. The rearrangement uses TRBV27 and TRBJ1-4; 9 bases line up with TRBD1. V trimming: 6 bases; J trimming: 8 bases; junction bases outside the gene matches: 13. Per germline, CDR1 MNHEY and CDR2 SMNVEV (reference sequence). There are 16 residues in the CDR3.

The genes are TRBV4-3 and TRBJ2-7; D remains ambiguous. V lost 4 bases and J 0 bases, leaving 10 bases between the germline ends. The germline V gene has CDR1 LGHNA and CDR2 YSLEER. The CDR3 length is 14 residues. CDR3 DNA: TGCGCCAGCAGCCTTCAACACATCTCCTACGAGCAGTACTTC. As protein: CASSLQHISYEQYF.